Sequencing of this T cell receptor (beta chain) was carried out in a study of beta chain features in type 1 diabetes. The sequenced template was cDNA made from the entire isolated RNA. Sequencing used immunoSEQ multiplex PCR; TCRdb keeps in-frame clones, though not all of them. Of 330,000 or so clones listed, 15% to 20% are singletons. Each of the CD4+ naive, central memory, regulatory and stem cell-like memory populations was sorted via CD45RO/CCR7/CD25/CD127/CD95/CD27. Purity exceeded 95% in all sorted populations. CDR1 is SGHRS, CDR2 YFSETQ, per germline. Trimming at V came to 4 bases and at J to 6 bases, leaving 15 bases not matched to a gene. The CDR3 is 16 residues long. Details on this clone: The antigen remains unidentified.

Study results and limitations: VDJ junctions from type 1 diabetes patients carried fewer insertions and larger deletions.

The V gene is TRBV5-1, the J gene TRBJ2-7, with 8 positions matching TRBD2. This TCR was sampled from a woman between 18 and 30 years old in good health. Sequencing was done on a sample of naive CD4+ T cells from blood. CDR3 nucleotides: TGCGCCAGCAGCGCCCTGACTAGCGCGACAAGCCTCGAGCAGTACTTC. As protein: CASSALTSATSLEQYF.